Listed here is a single TCR beta chain. The method was immunoSEQ multiplex PCR; TCRdb's version includes in-frame clones alone and lacks a portion of them. Here the sample spans 55,000 to 80,000 clones, roughly nine tenths being singletons. This specimen comes from a study of OX40 agonist ivuxolimab in advanced cancers. CDR3 length equals 13 residues. With 4 bases clipped from V and 7 bases from J, the junction kept 3 bases outside the gene matches. The germline CDR1 and CDR2 sequences are SGHRS and YFSETQ. This clonotype was sampled from an adult with an advanced solid tumor such as melanoma, head and neck, liver or kidney cancer. Sequencing used CD4+ or CD8+ T cells sorted from blood, obtained in a trial of the OX40 agonist ivuxolimab. The gene calls are TRBV5-1 and TRBJ2-1, with 9 bases identical to TRBD1. The CDR3 DNA reads TGCGCCAGCAGCGGGACAGGGAATAATGAGCAGTTCTTC. This codes for CASSGTGNNEQFF.